This paragraph reports one TCR beta chain. This clonotype has a handful of counts. Its antigen remains undetermined. Qualities for individual bases were not recorded, and no much larger clone is one base off. Library construction relied on 5' RACE. Sequencing relied on an Illumina HiSeq 2000. Template switching added a universal primer binding site, and the final cDNA carried a unique molecular identifier that allowed TCR cDNA molecules to be counted accurately. Specific primers in the conserved constant-segment region were used to synthesize first-strand cDNA for TCR alpha and beta chains. To control for contamination, every cDNA library carried two barcodes: a SMART-Mk sample barcode plus Illumina barcodes. TruSeq adapter sequences along with Illumina sample barcodes were introduced in two successive PCR steps. The TCR alpha and beta cDNA libraries were sequenced on the Illumina HiSeq platform using custom primers. In the original analysis: Raw reads were processed with MiGEC to extract unique molecular identifiers, and MiXCR was used to determine CDR3 positions. Recombination models were inferred per individual with the repgenHMM and IGoR tools using an EM algorithm. Shared clonotype analysis was performed with the tcR package in R, normalizing sharing by the product of cloneset sizes. Out-of-frame nonproductive sequences were analyzed to study raw recombination free of thymic and clonal selection effects. Starting from the raw public reads, TCRdb applied fastp trimming at Q25, assembled clones with MiXCR and retained in-frame beta chains. Every distinct CDR3 protein forms one entry, paired with its most common genes and DNA. The V and J calls, along with clone size, are taken from TCRdb and not from the paper's own processing. The sample has 1.5 million to 2 million distinct CDR3 sequences on record, under 35% of them singletons. About 0.25% of the sample goes to the ten largest clones.

V has 3 bases trimmed and J has 5 bases trimmed; junction bases matching no gene number 14. Inclusive of the bounding cysteine and phenylalanine, the CDR3 is 18 residues long. Of the read, only the CDR3 DNA is kept; its 54 bases are in frame from base 1. CDR1 is given as MDHEN and CDR2 as SYDVKM, both from the germline V gene. All donors were healthy Caucasians. This specimen belongs to a study of identical twins (dated by TCRdb to between 2015 and 2016). Concerning the study at large: TCR alpha and beta repertoires from monozygotic twins, unrelated adults of various ages and cord blood were deep-sequenced to test whether fetal clonotypes persist. To rule out contamination, replicate twin experiments were performed at different times with different library preparation protocols.

Here is what the overall study found, with its caveats: Abundant cord blood beta clonotypes had fewer insertions, young adult naive repertoires showed a similar but weaker trend, and memory repertoires showed no such trend. Zero-insertion analyses could be partly confounded by invariant T cells such as MAIT and iNKT, though diverse VJ usage argued against such confounding for most clonotypes. Compared with coincidental sharing between unrelated individuals, out-of-frame TCR alpha sequences shared between twins showed an excess of sequences with low generation probability. Conclusions relied on cross-sectional statistical analysis, since the same donors could not be followed over many years. In beta out-of-frame sequences, excess twin sharing was weaker, because having fewer shared sequences lowered the signal-to-noise ratio. In monozygotic twins, out-of-frame TCR alpha sharing was systematically underestimated by recombination models, although the models agreed with sharing between unrelated individuals.

Here the chain combines TRBV28 and TRBJ2-3, with 10 middle bases fitting TRBD2. The sequencing input was cord blood. The TCR comes from a newborn girl in good health. The DNA is TGTGCCAGCAGTTTTAAGCTTTTGGTAGCGGGAGGTGGAGATACGCAGTATTTT. Its product reads: CASSFKLLVAGGGDTQYF.